Below are 20 T cell receptor beta chains sequenced from a single sample in a study of CD8+ T cells in alopecia areata (dated by TCRdb to the late 2010s). The label giving this sample's time point can be read as: more than 3 weeks on oral tofacitinib. The label giving this sample's treatment or condition can be read as: oral pan-JAK inhibitor, 5-10 mg twice daily. The library was built by means of the immunoSEQ multiplex PCR assay. For TCR sequencing, RNA was extracted from every sample and reverse transcribed into cDNA to serve as template. TCRdb took over this immuneACCESS table, retaining in-frame rearrangements with V and J assigned. Such tables are incomplete; in checked studies, under half of the missing clones stem from an unresolved V gene, and the remainder is unexplained. This sample lists some 96,000 clones; around 55% were detected once. Jointly, the top ten make up 15% of the sample.

The material sequenced was CD8+ T cells sorted from blood, taken at week 4, from a patient treated with tofacitinib. These receptors originate from a human donor with alopecia areata.

This sequence joins TRBV19 and TRBJ2-2, with D perhaps TRBD1 or TRBD2 (5 bases each). CDR1 is LNHDA and CDR2 is SQIVND in the germline V gene (reference sequence). The CDR3 contains 16 residues. V was clipped by 10 bases and J by 4 bases, with 22 bases between them. The CDR3 DNA sequence: TGTGCCACCCAACCCCGGGCAGGGACCATCACCGGGGAGCTGTTTTTT. Its protein product is CATQPRAGTITGELFF.

This clone has more than one count but fewer than ten. V is TRBV5-6 and J is TRBJ2-1; D is possibly TRBD1 or TRBD2 (5 bases each). Germline V lookup: CDR1 SGHDT, CDR2 YYEEEE. The CDR3 loop spans 16 amino acids. V lost 0 bases to trimming and J lost 7 bases, with 17 bases between them. Here the CDR3 reads CASSLAGLGTKNEQFF. The CDR3 nucleotides read TGTGCCAGCAGCTTGGCAGGCTTAGGGACGAAAAATGAGCAGTTCTTC.

The chain uses TRBV29-1 and TRBJ2-2; D may be TRBD2 (6 bases). V was trimmed by 4 bases and J by 3 bases, leaving 12 bases between them. This CDR3 comprises 14 residues. Germline values: CDR1 SQVTM, CDR2 ANQGSEA. CDR3 region: CSVAGGMDTGELFF. The CDR3, as DNA: TGCAGCGTTGCGGGCGGGATGGACACCGGGGAGCTGTTTTTT.

The chain carries TRBV5-1 and TRBJ1-4; D unresolved. The CDR3 contains 11 residues. Between the trimmed V and J ends, which lost 6 bases and 7 bases, there was a span of 7 bases. Germline CDR1 and CDR2: SGHRS and YFSETQ. The CDR3 sequence: CASTGGEKLFF. For the CDR3, the DNA is TGCGCCAGCACAGGAGGTGAAAAACTGTTTTTT.

This clone was counted at least ten times. The chain carries TRBV4-1 and TRBJ1-5; D is undetermined. The CDR3 extends over 14 amino acids. CDR1 and CDR2 from the germline V gene are MGHRA and YSYEKL. Trimming left V 1 base short and J 8 bases short, with 12 bases between. CDR3 in DNA: TGCGCCAGCAGCCAAGTGGCCGGCTCGGAGCCCCAGCATTTT. The encoded protein is CASSQVAGSEPQHF.

The genes are TRBV5-1 and TRBJ2-3; D is undetermined. Per the germline V gene, CDR1 is SGHRS and CDR2 is YFSETQ. The CDR3 runs to 14 residues. The ends were cut back, 7 bases at V and 0 bases at J, with 12 bases in the middle. CDR3 region: CASFSVGSTDTQYF. The CDR3 DNA reads TGCGCCAGCTTCAGCGTCGGGAGCACAGATACGCAGTATTTT.

This clone has just a few counts. The rearrangement joins TRBV29-1 to TRBJ2-5, with 7 bases aligning to TRBD1. This CDR3 has 15 amino acids. The V gene end was trimmed by 8 bases and the J gene end by 5 bases; junction bases not matched to a gene: 17. Looked up from germline, CDR1 is SQVTM and CDR2 is ANQGSEA. CDR3 in amino acids: CSFAIYDRVHETQYF. The CDR3 region has the DNA TGCAGCTTTGCCATATACGACAGGGTGCATGAGACCCAGTACTTC.

V usage is TRBV7-2 and J usage is TRBJ2-1, with D unclear. The CDR3 runs 16 residues. From germline, CDR1 is SGHTA and CDR2 FQGNSA. V was cut by 6 bases and J by 7 bases, with 22 bases left in between. CDR3 sequence (DNA): TGTGCCAGCAGGCATCCACCGGACCAAATGATGAATGAGCAGTTCTTC. Translation: CASRHPPDQMMNEQFF. The variable domain in full, completed from reference TRBV7-2 and TRBJ2-1, reads GAGVSQSPSNKVTEKGKDVELRCDPISGHTALYWYRQSLGQGLEFLIYFQGNSAPDKSGLPSDRFSAERTGGSVSTLTIQRTQQEDSAVYLCASRHPPDQMMNEQFFGPGTRLTVL.

This rearrangement joins TRBV30 to TRBJ2-7; 10 nucleotides line up with TRBD1. CDR1 is GTSNPN and CDR2 is SVGIG in the germline V gene (reference sequence). The CDR3 consists of 13 residues. The junction had 1 base not matched to a gene; V was cut back by 2 bases and J by 3 bases. DNA of the CDR3: TGTGCCTGGAGTTGGGACAGGGGCTACGAGCAGTACTTC. Protein product: CAWSWDRGYEQYF. The whole variable domain, filled in from reference TRBV30 and TRBJ2-7, reads SQTIHQWPATLVQPVGSPLSLECTVEGTSNPNLYWYRQAAGRGLQLLFYSVGIGQISSEVPQNLSASRPQDRQFILSSKKLLLSDSGFYLCAWSWDRGYEQYFGPGTRLTVT.

The chain recombines TRBV7-8 with TRBJ2-1; 8 bases agree with TRBD1. After removal of 3 bases from V and 14 bases from J, the junction contained 12 bases not matched to a gene. This CDR3 spans 14 amino acids. Looked up from germline, CDR1 is SGHVS and CDR2 is FQNEAQ. In DNA form, the CDR3 reads TGTGCCAGCAGCTTGTGGGACAGGCGCAGGCCGGAGTTCTTC. Translated, it gives CASSLWDRRRPEFF.

This clone showed up just a few times. The chain has TRBV2 and TRBJ2-4, with D possibly called TRBD1 or TRBD2 (6 bases each). The CDR3 sequence is 15 residues long. Per the germline V gene, CDR1 is SNHLY and CDR2 is FYNNEI. V was cut by 2 bases and J by 6 bases, with 14 bases left in between. CDR3 nucleotides: TGTGCCAGCAGTGAAATGGGGGGCGCGTTAAACATTCAGTACTTC. Protein product: CASSEMGGALNIQYF.

This rearrangement joins TRBV28 to TRBJ1-6, with no clear D. Germline CDR1 reads MDHEN; CDR2 reads SYDVKM. With 5 bases removed from V and 0 bases from J, the gap between germline ends came to 14 bases. The CDR3 runs 17 residues. Here the CDR3 reads CASSPGPKSSYNSPLHF. The CDR3, as DNA: TGTGCCAGCAGTCCCGGACCGAAGAGCTCCTATAATTCACCCCTCCACTTT.

V is TRBV27 and J is TRBJ2-4; 9 positions match TRBD2. The CDR3 is 18 residues long. The germline gives CDR1 MNHEY, CDR2 SMNVEV (reference sequence). Trimming cost V 5 bases and J 3 bases; bases outside gene matches: 14. The chain's CDR3 is CASSPRTSAGPGKNIQYF. The DNA for the CDR3 is TGTGCCAGCAGTCCAAGGACTAGCGCGGGGCCTGGCAAAAACATTCAGTACTTC.

This clone was counted a few times. The chain combines TRBV28 with TRBJ2-2, with 7 positions matching TRBD1. V shed 4 bases, J shed 1 base, and the junction held 3 bases outside the gene matches. The CDR3 contains 15 residues. Germline CDR1 is MDHEN and CDR2 is SYDVKM. CDR3 residues: CASSYRGKNTGELFF. DNA of the CDR3: TGTGCCAGCAGTTACAGGGGCAAGAACACCGGGGAGCTGTTTTTT.

This clone was detected a few times. This chain uses TRBV5-1 with TRBJ2-1, with D maybe TRBD2 (6 bases). The CDR3 is 15 amino acids. V lost 2 bases, J lost 6 bases, and 15 bases lay in between. CDR1 is SGHRS and CDR2 is YFSETQ in the germline V gene. The CDR3 bases are TGCGCCAGCAGCTTCGGGCGGGGTCCTGGCAATGAGCAGTTCTTC. Residues: CASSFGRGPGNEQFF.

The chain has TRBV7-2 and TRBJ1-1, with TRBD1 matching over 8 bases. The J segment lost 4 bases and the V segment lost 2 bases, leaving 9 bases of the junction unmatched. Per the germline V gene, CDR1 is SGHTA and CDR2 is FQGNSA. CDR3 length: 16 amino acids. The CDR3 loop reads CASSLLGGQAATEAFF. DNA of the CDR3: TGTGCCAGCAGCTTATTAGGGGGACAGGCGGCCACTGAAGCTTTCTTT. Full variable domain (outside the CDR3, taken from reference TRBV7-2 and TRBJ1-1): GAGVSQSPSNKVTEKGKDVELRCDPISGHTALYWYRQSLGQGLEFLIYFQGNSAPDKSGLPSDRFSAERTGGSVSTLTIQRTQQEDSAVYLCASSLLGGQAATEAFFGQGTRLTVV.

In this sample, this clone turned up many times. The rearrangement joins TRBV5-5 to TRBJ1-2, with D uncertain. From germline, CDR1 is SGHKS and CDR2 YYEKEE (reference sequence). This CDR3 contains 14 residues. V lost 0 bases, J lost 8 bases, and 14 bases lay in between. The CDR3 protein is CASSLDAATRGYTF. CDR3 nucleotide sequence: TGTGCCAGCAGCTTGGACGCCGCCACCAGGGGCTACACCTTC.

J is TRBJ2-7 and V is TRBV2; possible D gene TRBD1, 5 bases. The CDR3 sequence is 15 residues long. CDR1 is SNHLY, CDR2 FYNNEI, per germline. The V and J ends lost 0 bases and 2 bases respectively, with 11 bases between them. In DNA, the CDR3 is TGTGCCAGCAGTGAAGCGAGCAGGGCTACCTACGAGCAGTACTTC. It translates to CASSEASRATYEQYF.

V and J are TRBV13 and TRBJ2-3; no reliable D call. Deletions cut 5 bases from V and 0 bases from J, with 6 bases between. Germline V CDR1 and CDR2: PRHDT, FYEKMQ (reference sequence). The CDR3 length is 13 residues. CDR3 in DNA: TGTGCCAGCAGCGGGGTTAGCACAGATACGCAGTATTTT. It specifies CASSGVSTDTQYF.

The table lists this clone with a count of one. V usage is TRBV30 and J usage is TRBJ2-1; the match to TRBD2 covers 9 bases. Germline V gene data show CDR1 as GTSNPN and CDR2 as SVGIG (reference sequence). The CDR3 sequence is 15 residues long. The trim removed 5 bases at V and 0 bases at J, leaving 5 bases unmatched. CDR3 nucleotides: TGTGCCTGGGAGACTAGCGGTAGCTCCTACAATGAGCAGTTCTTC. It encodes CAWETSGSSYNEQFF.